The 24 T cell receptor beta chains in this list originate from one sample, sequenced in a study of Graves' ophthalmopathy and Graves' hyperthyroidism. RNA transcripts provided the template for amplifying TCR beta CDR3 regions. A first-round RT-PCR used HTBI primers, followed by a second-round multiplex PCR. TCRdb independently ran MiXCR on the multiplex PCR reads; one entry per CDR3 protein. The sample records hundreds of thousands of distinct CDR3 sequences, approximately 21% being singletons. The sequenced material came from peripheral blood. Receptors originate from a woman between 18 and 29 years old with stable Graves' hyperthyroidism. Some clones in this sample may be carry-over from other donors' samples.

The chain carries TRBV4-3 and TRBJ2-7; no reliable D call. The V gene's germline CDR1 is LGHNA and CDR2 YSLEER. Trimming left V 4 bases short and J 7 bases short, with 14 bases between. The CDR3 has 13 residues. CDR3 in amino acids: CASSPRWEGEQYF. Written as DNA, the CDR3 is TGCGCCAGCAGCCCCCGTTGGGAAGGGGAGCAGTACTTC.

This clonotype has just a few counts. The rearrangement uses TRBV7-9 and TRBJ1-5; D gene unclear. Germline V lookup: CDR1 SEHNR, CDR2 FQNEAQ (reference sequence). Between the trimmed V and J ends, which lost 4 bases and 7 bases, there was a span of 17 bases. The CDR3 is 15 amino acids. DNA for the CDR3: TGTGCCAGCAGCTACGGGCCAAGGGTACGACAGCCCCAGCATTTT. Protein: CASSYGPRVRQPQHF.

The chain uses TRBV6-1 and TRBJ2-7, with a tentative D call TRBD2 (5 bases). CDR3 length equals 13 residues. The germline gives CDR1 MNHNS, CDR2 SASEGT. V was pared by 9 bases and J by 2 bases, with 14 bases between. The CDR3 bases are TGTGCCAGTCAAAGAGGGAGCCCCTACGAGCAGTACTTC. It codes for CASQRGSPYEQYF.

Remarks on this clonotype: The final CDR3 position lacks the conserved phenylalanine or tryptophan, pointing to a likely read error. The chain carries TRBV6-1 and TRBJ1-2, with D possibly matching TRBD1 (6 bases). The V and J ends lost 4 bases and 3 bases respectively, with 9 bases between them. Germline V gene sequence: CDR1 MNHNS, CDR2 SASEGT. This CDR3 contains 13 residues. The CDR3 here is CASSVGQHYGYTV. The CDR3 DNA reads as TGTGCCAGCAGTGTTGGACAGCACTATGGCTACACCGTC.

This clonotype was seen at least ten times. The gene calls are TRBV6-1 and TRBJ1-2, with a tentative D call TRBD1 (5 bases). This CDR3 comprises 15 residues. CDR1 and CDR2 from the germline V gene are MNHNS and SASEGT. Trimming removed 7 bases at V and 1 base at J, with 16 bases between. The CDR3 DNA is TGTGCCAGCAACCTCGGACACAACGATAACTATGGCTACACCTTC. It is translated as CASNLGHNDNYGYTF.

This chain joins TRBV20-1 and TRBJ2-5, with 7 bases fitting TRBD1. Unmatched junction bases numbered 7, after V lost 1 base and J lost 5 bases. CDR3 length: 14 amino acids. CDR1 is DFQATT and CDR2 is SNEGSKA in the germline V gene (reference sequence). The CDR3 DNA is TGCAGTGCTAGAGCCCAGACAGGGATCGAGACCCAGTACTTC. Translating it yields CSARAQTGIETQYF.

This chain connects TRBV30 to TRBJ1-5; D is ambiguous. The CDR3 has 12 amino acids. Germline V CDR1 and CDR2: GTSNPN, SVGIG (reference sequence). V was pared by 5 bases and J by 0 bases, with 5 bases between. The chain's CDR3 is CAWQVSNQPQHF. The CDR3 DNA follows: TGTGCCTGGCAGGTTAGCAATCAGCCCCAGCATTTT.

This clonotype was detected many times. DNA for the CDR3: TGTGCCAGCAGTCCCGTCCGAAGAATGAACACCGGGGAGCTGTTTTTT. This gives the protein CASSPVRRMNTGELFF. This chain joins TRBV12-3 or TRBV12-4 and TRBJ2-2, with D hard to call. Between the trimmed V and J ends, which lost 5 bases and 1 base, there was a span of 14 bases. The CDR3 totals 16 residues.

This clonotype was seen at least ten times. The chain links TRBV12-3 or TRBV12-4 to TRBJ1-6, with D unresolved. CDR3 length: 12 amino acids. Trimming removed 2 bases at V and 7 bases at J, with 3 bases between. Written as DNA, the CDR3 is TGTGCCAGCAGTTTACCCAATTCACCCCTCCACTTT. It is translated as CASSLPNSPLHF.

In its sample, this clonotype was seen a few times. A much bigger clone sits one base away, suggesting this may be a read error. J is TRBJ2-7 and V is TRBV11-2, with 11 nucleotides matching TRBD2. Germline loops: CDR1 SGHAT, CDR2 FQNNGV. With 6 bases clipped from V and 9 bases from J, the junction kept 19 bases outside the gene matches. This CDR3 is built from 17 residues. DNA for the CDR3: TGTGCCAGCAGGCCTCGGAACCCTAGCGGGAGGCCCCTAGGGCAGTACTTC. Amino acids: CASRPRNPSGRPLGQYF.

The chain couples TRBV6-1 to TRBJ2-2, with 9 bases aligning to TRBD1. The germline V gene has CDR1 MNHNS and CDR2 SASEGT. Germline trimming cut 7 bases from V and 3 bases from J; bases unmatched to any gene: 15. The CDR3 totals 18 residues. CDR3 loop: CASNGQGWPPDDTGELFF. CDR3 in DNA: TGTGCCAGCAATGGACAGGGGTGGCCCCCCGACGACACCGGGGAGCTGTTTTTT.

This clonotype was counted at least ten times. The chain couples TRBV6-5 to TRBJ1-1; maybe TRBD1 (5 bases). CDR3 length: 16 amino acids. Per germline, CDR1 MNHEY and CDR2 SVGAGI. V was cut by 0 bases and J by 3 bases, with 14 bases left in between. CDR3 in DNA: TGTGCCAGCAGTTACTCAGGGGCAGGGTGGGACACTGAAGCTTTCTTT. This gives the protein CASSYSGAGWDTEAFF.

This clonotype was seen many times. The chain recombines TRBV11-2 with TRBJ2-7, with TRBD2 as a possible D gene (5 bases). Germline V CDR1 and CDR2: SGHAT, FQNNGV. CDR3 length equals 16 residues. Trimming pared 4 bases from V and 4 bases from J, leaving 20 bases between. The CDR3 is CASSSRLEGRRYEQYF. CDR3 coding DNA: TGTGCCAGCAGCTCCCGATTAGAAGGCCGGAGGTACGAGCAGTACTTC.

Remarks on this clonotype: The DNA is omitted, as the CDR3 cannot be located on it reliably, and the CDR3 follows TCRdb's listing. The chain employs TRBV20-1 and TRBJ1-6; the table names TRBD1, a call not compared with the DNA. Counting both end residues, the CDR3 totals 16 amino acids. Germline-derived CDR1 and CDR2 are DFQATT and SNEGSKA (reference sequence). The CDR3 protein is CSARLWGAGTSTAVHF.

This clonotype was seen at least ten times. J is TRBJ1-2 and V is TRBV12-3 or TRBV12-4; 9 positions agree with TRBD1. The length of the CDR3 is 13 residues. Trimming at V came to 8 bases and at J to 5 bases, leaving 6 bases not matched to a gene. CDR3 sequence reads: CASGGQGWYGYTF. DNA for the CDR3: TGTGCCAGCGGGGGACAGGGATGGTATGGCTACACCTTC.

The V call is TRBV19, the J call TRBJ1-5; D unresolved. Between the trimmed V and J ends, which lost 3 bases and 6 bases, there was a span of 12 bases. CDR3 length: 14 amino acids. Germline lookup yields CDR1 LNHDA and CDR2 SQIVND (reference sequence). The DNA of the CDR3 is TGTGCCAGTAGTATGGGAAGGGATCCTCAGCCCCAGCATTTT. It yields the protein CASSMGRDPQPQHF.

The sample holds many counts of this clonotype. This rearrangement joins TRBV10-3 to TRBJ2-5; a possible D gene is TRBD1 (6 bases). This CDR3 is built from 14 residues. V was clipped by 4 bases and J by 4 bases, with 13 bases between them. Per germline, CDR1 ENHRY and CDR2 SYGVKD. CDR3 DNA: TGTGCCATCAGTGTAATAATGGGGGCAGAGACCCAGTACTTC. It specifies CAISVIMGAETQYF.

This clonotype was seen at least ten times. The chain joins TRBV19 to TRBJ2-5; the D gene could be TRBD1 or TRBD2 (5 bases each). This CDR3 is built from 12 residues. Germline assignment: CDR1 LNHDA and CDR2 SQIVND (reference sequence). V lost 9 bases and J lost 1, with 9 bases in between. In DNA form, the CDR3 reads TGTGCCAGCCGGGACCTCCAAGAGACCCAGTACTTC. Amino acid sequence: CASRDLQETQYF. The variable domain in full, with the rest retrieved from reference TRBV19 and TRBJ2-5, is DGGITQSPKYLFRKEGQNVTLSCEQNLNHDAMYWYRQDPGQGLRLIYYSQIVNDFQKGDIAEGYSVSREKKESFPLTVTSAQKNPTAFYLCASRDLQETQYFGPGTRLLVL.

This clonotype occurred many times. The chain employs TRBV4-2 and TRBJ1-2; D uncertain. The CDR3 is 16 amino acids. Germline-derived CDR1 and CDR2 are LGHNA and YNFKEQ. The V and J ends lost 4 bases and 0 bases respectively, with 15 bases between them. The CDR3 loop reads CASSLTDAHPNYGYTF. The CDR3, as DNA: TGTGCCAGCAGCCTTACAGACGCCCATCCTAACTATGGCTACACCTTC.

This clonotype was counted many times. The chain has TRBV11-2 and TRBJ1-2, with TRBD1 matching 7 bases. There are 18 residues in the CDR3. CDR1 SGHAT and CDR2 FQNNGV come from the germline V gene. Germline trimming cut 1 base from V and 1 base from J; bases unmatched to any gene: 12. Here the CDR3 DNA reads TGTGCCAGCAGCTTAGTGGTGGGCTCGGGGACAGATAACTATGGCTACACCTTC. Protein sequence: CASSLVVGSGTDNYGYTF.

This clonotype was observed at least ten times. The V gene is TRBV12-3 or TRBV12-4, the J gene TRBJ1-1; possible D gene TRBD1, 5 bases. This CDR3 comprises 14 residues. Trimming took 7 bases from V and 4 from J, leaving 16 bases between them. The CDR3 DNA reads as TGTGCCAGCACCTACGGCGGGACGGCCACTGAAGCTTTCTTT. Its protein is CASTYGGTATEAFF.

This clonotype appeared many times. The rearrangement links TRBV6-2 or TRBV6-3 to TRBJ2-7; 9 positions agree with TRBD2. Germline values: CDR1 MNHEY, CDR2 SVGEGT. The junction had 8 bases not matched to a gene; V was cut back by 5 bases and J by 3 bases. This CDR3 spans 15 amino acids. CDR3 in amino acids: CASSASREGGYEQYF. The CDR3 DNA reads TGTGCCAGCAGTGCCTCGCGGGAGGGCGGCTACGAGCAGTACTTC.

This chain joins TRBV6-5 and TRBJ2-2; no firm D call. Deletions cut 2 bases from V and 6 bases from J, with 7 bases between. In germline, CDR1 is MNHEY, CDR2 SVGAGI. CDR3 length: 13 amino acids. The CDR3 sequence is CASSYDGAGELFF. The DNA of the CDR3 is TGTGCCAGCAGTTACGACGGAGCCGGGGAGCTGTTTTTT.

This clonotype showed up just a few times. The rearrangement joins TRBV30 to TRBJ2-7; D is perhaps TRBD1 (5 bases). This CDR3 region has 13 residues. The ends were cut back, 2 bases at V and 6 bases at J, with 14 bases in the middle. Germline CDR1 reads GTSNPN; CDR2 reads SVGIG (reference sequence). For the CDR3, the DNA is TGTGCCTGGAGTCCCAGGGCTAGAGGCGAGCAGTACTTC. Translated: CAWSPRARGEQYF.